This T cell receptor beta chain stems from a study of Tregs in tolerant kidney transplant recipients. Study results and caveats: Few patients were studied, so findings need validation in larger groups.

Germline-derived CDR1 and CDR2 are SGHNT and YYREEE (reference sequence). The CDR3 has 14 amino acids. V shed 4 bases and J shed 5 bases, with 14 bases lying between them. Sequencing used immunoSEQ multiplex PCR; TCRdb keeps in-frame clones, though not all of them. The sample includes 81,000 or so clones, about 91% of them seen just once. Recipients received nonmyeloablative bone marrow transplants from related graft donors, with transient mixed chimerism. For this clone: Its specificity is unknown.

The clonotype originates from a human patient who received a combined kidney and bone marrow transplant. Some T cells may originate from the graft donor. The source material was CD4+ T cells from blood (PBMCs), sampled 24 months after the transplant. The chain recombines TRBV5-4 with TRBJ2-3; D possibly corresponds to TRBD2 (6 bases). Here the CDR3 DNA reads TGTGCCAGCAGCCCACTAGCATTTAGAGATACGCAGTATTTT. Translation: CASSPLAFRDTQYF.